Shown below are 31 T cell receptor beta chains from a single sample sequenced in a study of T cells in Graves' hyperthyroidism and ophthalmopathy. TCR beta CDR3 regions were amplified from RNA transcripts. When the TCR CDR3 underwent first-round RT-PCR, the HTBI primer set was used. MiXCR was run by TCRdb on the multiplex PCR reads, yielding one entry per CDR3 protein. The profile shows around 420,000 distinct CDR3 sequences, 15% to 18% of them singletons. The sample consisted of blood. The receptors were sampled from a woman aged 18-30 years with Graves' hyperthyroidism.

A word on this clonotype: Being one base from a much bigger clone, this may be a read error. The V call is TRBV6-9, the J call TRBJ1-2; D unclear. CDR1 MNHGY and CDR2 SVAAGI come from the germline V gene. CDR3 length: 17 residues. The V end was cut by 3 bases, the J end by 4 bases, with 21 bases between. CDR3 region: CASSYEWLKGARYGYTF. CDR3 nucleotides: TGTGCCAGCAGTTACGAGTGGTTAAAGGGTGCGCGCTATGGCTACACCTTC.

This clonotype has a count of ten or more. The genes are TRBV7-2 and TRBJ2-3; possibly TRBD2 for D (5 bases). The length of the CDR3 is 15 residues. Germline V gene lookup returns CDR1 SGHTA and CDR2 FQGNSA. V dropped 4 bases and J dropped 4 bases, with 15 bases sitting between them. For the CDR3, the DNA is TGTGCCAGCAGCTCGACTGGTGAGAGGGCAGATACGCAGTATTTT. Translating gives CASSSTGERADTQYF.

Concerning this clonotype: At one of its ends the junction is not consistent with the germline gene, which may arise from a read error. The rearrangement links TRBV19 to TRBJ2-3; perhaps TRBD2 as D (5 bases). CDR3 length: 13 amino acids. Germline V gene lookup returns CDR1 LNHDA and CDR2 SQIVND (reference sequence). The CDR3, as DNA: TGCGCCAGTATGGGGAGTTGGACAGATACGCAGTATTTT. Translating gives CASMGSWTDTQYF.

This clonotype was seen more than once but under ten times. J is TRBJ1-6 and V is TRBV2; tentative D call: TRBD1 (6 bases). The V end lost 7 bases, the J end lost 0 bases, and 13 bases lay between the germline ends. This CDR3 is 16 amino acids long. The germline gives CDR1 SNHLY, CDR2 FYNNEI. The CDR3 protein is CASKRQAGSYNSPLHF. In nucleotides, the CDR3 is TGTGCCAGCAAGAGACAGGCGGGCTCCTATAATTCACCCCTCCACTTT.

This rearrangement joins TRBV24-1 to TRBJ2-2; tentative D call: TRBD2 (6 bases). This CDR3 is built from 14 residues. The germline gives CDR1 KGHDR, CDR2 SFDVKD. Between the trimmed V and J ends, which lost 9 bases and 4 bases, there was a span of 14 bases. The CDR3 sequence is CATGTGDATGELFF. The DNA for the CDR3 is TGTGCCACCGGTACGGGAGACGCCACCGGGGAGCTGTTTTTT.

This clonotype was seen only a few times. V and J are TRBV20-1 and TRBJ2-1; the match to TRBD2 covers 10 bases. The germline CDR1 and CDR2 sequences are DFQATT and SNEGSKA (reference sequence). The CDR3 runs 16 residues. Trimming cost V 0 bases and J 3 bases; bases outside gene matches: 5. The CDR3 is CSARDILAGGYNEQFF. CDR3 nucleotides: TGCAGTGCTAGAGACATCTTAGCGGGAGGCTACAATGAGCAGTTCTTC.

This rearrangement joins TRBV19 to TRBJ1-5, with TRBD1 matching 9 bases. The CDR3 is made up of 15 amino acids. V was clipped by 5 bases and J by 4 bases; unmatched bases: 6. Germline V lookup: CDR1 LNHDA, CDR2 SQIVND (reference sequence). The CDR3 spells CASSEGQGLNQPQHF. CDR3 sequence (DNA): TGTGCCAGTAGTGAGGGACAGGGACTAAATCAGCCCCAGCATTTT.

This clonotype was seen at least ten times. The J gene is TRBJ2-7, the V gene TRBV19; maybe TRBD2 (6 bases). Germline assignment: CDR1 LNHDA and CDR2 SQIVND (reference sequence). The CDR3 sequence is 13 residues long. Trimming took 3 bases from V and 6 from J, leaving 12 bases between them. The CDR3 loop reads CASSITRGSEQYF. CDR3 nucleotide sequence: TGTGCCAGTAGTATCACTCGGGGGAGCGAGCAGTACTTC.

This clonotype was seen more than once but under ten times. This chain links TRBV7-8 with TRBJ2-1; 7 positions match TRBD1. Germline-derived CDR1 and CDR2 are SGHVS and FQNEAQ. This CDR3 has 14 amino acids. The junction had 5 bases not matched to a gene; V was cut back by 3 bases and J by 6 bases. The CDR3: CASSFLDRANEQFF. The CDR3, as DNA: TGTGCCAGCAGCTTCCTTGACAGGGCCAATGAGCAGTTCTTC.

This clonotype was picked up a small number of times. V gene TRBV7-9 combines with J gene TRBJ2-1; 10 bases are shared with TRBD2. The length of the CDR3 is 18 residues. CDR1 and CDR2 (germline): SEHNR, FQNEAQ (reference sequence). Unmatched junction bases numbered 6, after V lost 1 base and J lost 0 bases. The CDR3 sequence is CASSLGGLAGVSYNEQFF. The CDR3 DNA follows: TGTGCCAGCAGCTTAGGGGGGCTAGCGGGAGTCTCCTACAATGAGCAGTTCTTC.

This chain uses TRBV7-6 with TRBJ1-1; D gene uncertain. The CDR3 totals 15 residues. V was shortened by 4 bases and J by 4 bases, with 16 bases between the two germline ends. From germline, CDR1 is SGHVS and CDR2 FNYEAQ. In nucleotides, the CDR3 is TGTGCCAGCAGCTCTGGACCCCGAGGGATCACTGAAGCTTTCTTT. It codes for CASSSGPRGITEAFF.

This clonotype appeared many times. The rearrangement links TRBV20-1 to TRBJ2-2, with 8 bases fitting TRBD2. The CDR3 runs 14 residues. The V and J ends lost 2 bases and 3 bases, in that order; junction bases with no gene match: 2. Germline CDR1 is DFQATT and CDR2 is SNEGSKA (reference sequence). This chain's CDR3 is CSARSAGDTGELFF. DNA of the CDR3: TGCAGTGCTAGATCAGCGGGAGACACCGGGGAGCTGTTTTTT.

This clonotype was counted ten times or more. The gene calls are TRBV9 and TRBJ2-7; 8 positions agree with TRBD2. Looked up from germline, CDR1 is SGDLS and CDR2 is YYNGEE. J gave up 0 bases and V 4 bases, and 6 bases lay outside the gene matches. CDR3 size: 15 residues. In DNA, the CDR3 is TGTGCCAGCAGCCCGCGGACTAGCTTCTCCTACGAGCAGTACTTC. The encoded protein is CASSPRTSFSYEQYF.

The V gene is TRBV20-1, the J gene TRBJ2-7; a weak D match, TRBD2 (6 bases). CDR1 is DFQATT, CDR2 SNEGSKA, per germline (reference sequence). Trimming pared 5 bases from V and 3 bases from J, leaving 20 bases between. The CDR3 contains 15 residues. The CDR3 DNA is TGCAGTGCTCGGTCCCATAGCGGCAAAGACTACGAGCAGTACTTC. Its translation is CSARSHSGKDYEQYF.

This clonotype was observed many times. Written as DNA, the CDR3 is TGTGCCAGCAGTCTGAGGACAGGTGCGGAGGTCGTGGGGCTGGAAAAACTGTTTTTT. Residues: CASSLRTGAEVVGLEKLFF. The V and J genes are TRBV12-3 or TRBV12-4 and TRBJ1-4, with 7 bases lining up with TRBD1. This CDR3 is built from 19 residues. J lost 8 bases, V lost 5 bases, and 23 bases had no gene match.

This clonotype was seen more than once but under ten times. The chain employs TRBV10-3 and TRBJ1-2; D perhaps matches TRBD1 (5 bases). V dropped 8 bases and J dropped 4 bases, with 11 bases sitting between them. The CDR3 covers 12 residues. CDR1 and CDR2 from the germline V gene are ENHRY and SYGVKD. The CDR3 region is CAIRAGTYGYTF. The CDR3, as DNA: TGTGCCATCCGCGCGGGGACCTATGGCTACACCTTC.

This clonotype turned up a few times. CDR3 sequence: CSAASGTGGRKTQYF. DNA of the CDR3: TGCAGTGCCGCATCCGGGACAGGGGGCCGGAAGACCCAGTACTTC. The chain employs TRBV20-1 and TRBJ2-5; 12 nucleotides agree with TRBD1. The V gene's germline CDR1 is DFQATT and CDR2 SNEGSKA (reference sequence). V was clipped by 6 bases and J by 6 bases; unmatched bases: 11. This CDR3 has 15 amino acids.

This clonotype showed up many times. The V and J genes are TRBV29-1 and TRBJ2-1; TRBD2 matches at 7 bases. CDR3 size: 13 residues. Germline V gene sequence: CDR1 SQVTM, CDR2 ANQGSEA. V was pared by 3 bases and J by 8 bases, with 7 bases of the junction left unmatched. The CDR3 nucleotides read TGCAGCGTTGAGCTCGGGAGGAGGGATGAGCAGTTCTTC. It yields the protein CSVELGRRDEQFF.

This clonotype was picked up many times. The J gene is TRBJ2-3, the V gene TRBV7-2; unclear D gene. Per germline, CDR1 SGHTA and CDR2 FQGNSA. The length of the CDR3 is 15 residues. Trimming removed 4 bases from V and 5 bases from J, with 16 bases in between. The chain's CDR3 is CASSSPAFGRDTQYF. DNA for the CDR3: TGTGCCAGCAGCTCCCCAGCCTTTGGGCGAGATACGCAGTATTTT. Drawing the rest from reference TRBV7-2 and TRBJ2-3, the complete variable domain is GAGVSQSPSNKVTEKGKDVELRCDPISGHTALYWYRQSLGQGLEFLIYFQGNSAPDKSGLPSDRFSAERTGGSVSTLTIQRTQQEDSAVYLCASSSPAFGRDTQYFGPGTRLTVL.

This clonotype was picked up many times. The J gene is TRBJ2-1, the V gene TRBV20-1; 10 bases align to TRBD2. Germline values: CDR1 DFQATT, CDR2 SNEGSKA (reference sequence). With 0 bases clipped from V and 4 bases from J, the junction kept 6 bases outside the gene matches. The CDR3 is 16 amino acids. The CDR3 region has the DNA TGCAGTGCTAGAGACCTAGCGGGAGCAGGATACAATGAGCAGTTCTTC. This encodes CSARDLAGAGYNEQFF.

This clonotype was recorded many times. The chain couples TRBV11-2 to TRBJ2-1; D tentatively fits TRBD1 or TRBD2 (5 bases each). Per germline, CDR1 SGHAT and CDR2 FQNNGV. Trimming took off 5 bases at V and 0 bases at J, with 17 bases between the two ends. The CDR3 extends over 17 amino acids. CDR3 DNA: TGTGCCAGCAGCCCACCGGGACGCCAGGGCTCCTACAATGAGCAGTTCTTC. Its protein is CASSPPGRQGSYNEQFF.

A few counts support this clonotype. The chain is built from TRBV29-1 and TRBJ2-7; 12 nucleotides line up with TRBD2. The CDR3 totals 15 residues. J was trimmed by 4 bases and V by 6 bases; bases with no gene match: 10. CDR1 is SQVTM and CDR2 is ANQGSEA in the germline V gene. The CDR3 nucleotides read TGCAGCGTAACGGGACTAGCGGGCCCGCAGTACGAGCAGTACTTC. The encoded protein is CSVTGLAGPQYEQYF.

The table lists this clonotype with a few counts. This chain uses TRBV29-1 with TRBJ2-2; 7 nucleotides line up with TRBD2. The CDR3 sequence is 14 residues long. Germline loops: CDR1 SQVTM, CDR2 ANQGSEA. Trimming took 6 bases from V and 3 from J; bases not matched to a gene: 7. DNA of the CDR3: TGCAGCGTCCGGGGGAGGGTCGACACCGGGGAGCTGTTTTTT. Amino acids: CSVRGRVDTGELFF.

This clonotype was counted ten times or more. V gene TRBV28 combines with J gene TRBJ2-1, with 7 bases that match TRBD1. V shed 10 bases, J shed 6 bases, and the junction held 6 bases outside the gene matches. Germline lookup yields CDR1 MDHEN and CDR2 SYDVKM. This CDR3 has 12 amino acids. CDR3 sequence: CATPTGSNEQFF. In nucleotides, the CDR3 is TGTGCCACCCCGACAGGGAGCAATGAGCAGTTCTTC.

The genes are TRBV7-9 and TRBJ2-2; D gene uncertain. CDR3 length: 15 amino acids. V was cut by 0 bases and J by 1 base, with 6 bases left in between. Germline CDR1 reads SEHNR; CDR2 reads FQNEAQ (reference sequence). In nucleotides, the CDR3 is TGTGCCAGCAGCTTAGCGGTCCGGAACACCGGGGAGCTGTTTTTT. Protein sequence: CASSLAVRNTGELFF. The full variable domain, rest sourced from reference TRBV7-9 and TRBJ2-2, is DTGVSQNPRHKITKRGQNVTFRCDPISEHNRLYWYRQTLGQGPEFLTYFQNEAQLEKSRLLSDRFSAERPKGSFSTLEIQRTEQGDSAMYLCASSLAVRNTGELFFGEGSRLTVL.

This clonotype was counted at least ten times. This chain joins TRBV28 and TRBJ1-2; perhaps TRBD1 as D (6 bases). Looked up from germline, CDR1 is MDHEN and CDR2 is SYDVKM. Trimming took 4 bases from V and 5 from J, leaving 11 bases between them. The CDR3 is 13 amino acids. CDR3 sequence reads: CASSSRGKYGYTF. The CDR3 DNA follows: TGTGCCAGCAGTTCCAGGGGCAAATATGGCTACACCTTC.

This clonotype was picked up many times. This sequence joins TRBV20-1 and TRBJ2-7; D call uncertain. Germline values: CDR1 DFQATT, CDR2 SNEGSKA (reference sequence). V gave up 2 bases and J gave up 4 bases, with 12 bases separating them. The CDR3 is 13 amino acids. This CDR3 is CSARHGFNYEQYF. CDR3 nucleotide sequence: TGCAGTGCTAGACACGGATTCAATTACGAGCAGTACTTC.

Ten or more counts support this clonotype. The chain joins TRBV12-3 or TRBV12-4 to TRBJ1-1; D is uncertain. V gave up 6 bases and J gave up 1 base, with 12 bases separating them. The CDR3 runs 14 residues. The CDR3: CASRFLTENTEAFF. The CDR3 coding sequence is TGTGCCAGCAGGTTCCTGACGGAGAACACTGAAGCTTTCTTT.

In its sample, this clonotype was seen many times. The chain combines TRBV7-8 with TRBJ1-2, with D perhaps matching TRBD1 (5 bases). Germline CDR1 SGHVS, CDR2 FQNEAQ. The CDR3 is 15 residues long. V was pared by 1 base and J by 6 bases, with 15 bases between. The CDR3 coding sequence is TGTGCCAGCAGCTTAGTCAGGCAGGGAGTGGATGGCTACACCTTC. Translating gives CASSLVRQGVDGYTF.

In its sample, this clonotype was seen many times. V and J are TRBV9 and TRBJ1-1; D may be TRBD1 (6 bases). The CDR3 covers 14 residues. From germline, CDR1 is SGDLS and CDR2 YYNGEE. V dropped 3 bases and J dropped 5 bases, with 14 bases sitting between them. DNA of the CDR3: TGTGCCAGCAGCGAGGGGGGGGGAGAGACTGAAGCTTTCTTT. This codes for CASSEGGGETEAFF.

In its sample, this clonotype was seen a few times. This chain connects TRBV15 to TRBJ2-5; TRBD2 agrees at 13 bases. CDR3 length: 18 residues. J gave up 0 bases and V 1 base, and 5 bases lay outside the gene matches. The V gene's germline CDR1 is LNHNV and CDR2 YYDKDF (reference sequence). DNA of the CDR3: TGTGCCACCAGCAGAGGGACTAGCGGGGGCCTGTACCAAGAGACCCAGTACTTC. This translates into CATSRGTSGGLYQETQYF.